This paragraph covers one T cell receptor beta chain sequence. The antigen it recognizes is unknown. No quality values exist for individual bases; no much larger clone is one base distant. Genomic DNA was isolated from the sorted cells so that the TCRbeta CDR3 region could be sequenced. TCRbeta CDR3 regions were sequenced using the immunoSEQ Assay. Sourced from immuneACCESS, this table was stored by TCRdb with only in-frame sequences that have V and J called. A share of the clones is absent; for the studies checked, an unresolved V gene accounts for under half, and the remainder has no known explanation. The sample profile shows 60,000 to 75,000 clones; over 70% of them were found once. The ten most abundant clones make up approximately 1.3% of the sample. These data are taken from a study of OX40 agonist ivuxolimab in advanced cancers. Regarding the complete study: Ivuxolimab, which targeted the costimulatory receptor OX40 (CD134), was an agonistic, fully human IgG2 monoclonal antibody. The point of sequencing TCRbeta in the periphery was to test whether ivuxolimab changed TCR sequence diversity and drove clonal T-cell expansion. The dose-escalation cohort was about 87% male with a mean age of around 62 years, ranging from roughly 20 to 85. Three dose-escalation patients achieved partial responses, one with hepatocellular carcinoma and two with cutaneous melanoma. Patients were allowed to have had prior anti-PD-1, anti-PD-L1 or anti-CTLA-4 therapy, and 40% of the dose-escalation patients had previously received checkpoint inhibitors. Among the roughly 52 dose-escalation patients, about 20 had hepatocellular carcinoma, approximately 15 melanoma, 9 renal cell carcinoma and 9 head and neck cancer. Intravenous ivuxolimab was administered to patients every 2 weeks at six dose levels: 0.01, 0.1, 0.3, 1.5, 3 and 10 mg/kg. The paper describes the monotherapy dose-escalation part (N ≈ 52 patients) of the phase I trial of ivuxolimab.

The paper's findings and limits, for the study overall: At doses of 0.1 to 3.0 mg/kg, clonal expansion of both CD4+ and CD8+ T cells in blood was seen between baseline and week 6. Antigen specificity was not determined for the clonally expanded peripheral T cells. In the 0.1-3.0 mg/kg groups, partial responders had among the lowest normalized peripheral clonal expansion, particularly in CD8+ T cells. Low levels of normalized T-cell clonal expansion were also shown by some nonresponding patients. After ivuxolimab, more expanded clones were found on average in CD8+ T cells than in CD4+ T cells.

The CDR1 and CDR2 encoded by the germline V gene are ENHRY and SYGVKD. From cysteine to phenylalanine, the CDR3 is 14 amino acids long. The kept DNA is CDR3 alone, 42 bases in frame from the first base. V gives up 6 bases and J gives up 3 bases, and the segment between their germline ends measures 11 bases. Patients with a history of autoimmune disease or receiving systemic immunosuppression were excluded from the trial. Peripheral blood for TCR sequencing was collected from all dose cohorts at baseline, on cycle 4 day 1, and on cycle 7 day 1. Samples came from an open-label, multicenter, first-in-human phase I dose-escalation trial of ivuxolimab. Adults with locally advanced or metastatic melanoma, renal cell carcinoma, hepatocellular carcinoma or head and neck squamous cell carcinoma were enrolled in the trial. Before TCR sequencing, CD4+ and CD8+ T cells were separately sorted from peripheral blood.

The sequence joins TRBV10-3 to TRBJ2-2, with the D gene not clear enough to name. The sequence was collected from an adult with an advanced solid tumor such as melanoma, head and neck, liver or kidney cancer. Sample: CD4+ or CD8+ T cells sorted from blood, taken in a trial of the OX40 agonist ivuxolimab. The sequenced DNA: TGTGCCATCAGAGAAGAAGAGCACACCGGGGAGCTGTTTTTT. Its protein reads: CAIREEEHTGELFF.